These 15 T cell receptor beta chains were all obtained from the same sample, sequenced in a study of shared clonotypes between healthy human individuals. Method: immunoSEQ multiplex PCR; TCRdb's copy keeps in-frame clones and lacks some. This sample carries 400,000 to 600,000 clones, roughly 77% of them seen once, and the ten largest clones take roughly an eighth. The sequenced sample consisted of PBMCs. These receptor sequences come from a woman aged 35 to 49 in good health. Some clones in this sample may be carry-over from other donors' samples.

This clone was seen once. In DNA, the CDR3 is TGTGCCAGCAGCTTAGTTGAGGGATCAGCTTTCTTT. Encoded protein: CASSLVEGSAFF. The rearrangement joins TRBV7-8 to TRBJ1-1, with unresolved D. CDR1 is SGHVS, CDR2 FQNEAQ, per germline. Trimming took off 1 base at V and 10 bases at J, with 10 bases between the two ends. The length of the CDR3 is 12 residues.

This chain links TRBV5-6 with TRBJ2-7, with D perhaps assigned TRBD1 or TRBD2 (5 bases each). The germline V gene encodes CDR1 SGHDT and CDR2 YYEEEE. V lost 2 bases to trimming and J lost 0 bases, with 9 bases between them. This CDR3 is built from 14 residues. In DNA form, the CDR3 reads TGTGCCAGCAGCTTTTTCGGGACCTCCTACGAGCAGTACTTC. This codes for CASSFFGTSYEQYF.

The chain has TRBV6-6 and TRBJ2-2; 7 nucleotides agree with TRBD1. The CDR3 runs 13 residues. Trimming took 6 bases from V and 6 from J; bases not matched to a gene: 4. Germline CDR1 and CDR2: MNHNY and SVGAGI (reference sequence). The CDR3 loop reads CASSTGDAGELFF. The CDR3, as DNA: TGTGCCAGCAGCACAGGGGACGCCGGGGAGCTGTTTTTT.

The V call is TRBV6-6, the J call TRBJ1-5, with D possibly matching TRBD1 (5 bases). The germline V and J ends were trimmed by 5 bases and 0 bases, with 11 bases remaining between them. CDR1 is MNHNY, CDR2 SVGAGI, per germline (reference sequence). This CDR3 is built from 15 residues. In DNA form, the CDR3 reads TGTGCCAGCAGTCACGGGACGGTTAGCAATCAGCCCCAGCATTTT. This encodes CASSHGTVSNQPQHF.

The rearrangement links TRBV18 to TRBJ1-5; D unclear. Germline V gene sequence: CDR1 KGHSH, CDR2 LQKENI. V lost 2 bases to trimming and J lost 0 bases, with 11 bases between them. The CDR3 loop spans 16 amino acids. CDR3 residues: CASSPGTPNSNQPQHF. The CDR3 nucleotides read TGTGCCAGCTCACCAGGAACACCGAATAGCAATCAGCCCCAGCATTTT.

In this sample, this clone turned up once. The chain has TRBV13 and TRBJ2-7, with D perhaps matching TRBD1 or TRBD2 (5 bases each). CDR3 length: 14 amino acids. CDR1 is PRHDT and CDR2 is FYEKMQ in the germline V gene (reference sequence). V lost 5 bases, J lost 2 bases, and 13 bases lay in between. The CDR3 sequence: CASSPGTSTYEQYF. CDR3 sequence (DNA): TGTGCCAGCAGCCCTGGGACCTCTACCTACGAGCAGTACTTC. The complete variable domain, with remaining parts taken from reference TRBV13 and TRBJ2-7, reads AAGVIQSPRHLIKEKRETATLKCYPIPRHDTVYWYQQGPGQDPQFLISFYEKMQSDKGSIPDRFSAQQFSDYHSELNMSSLELGDSALYFCASSPGTSTYEQYFGPGTRLTVT.

Details on this clone: The same CDR3 also results from other DNA sequences found in this sample. V usage is TRBV19 and J usage is TRBJ2-7; D is possibly TRBD1 (5 bases). The germline V and J ends were trimmed by 0 bases and 3 bases, with 9 bases remaining between them. CDR3 size: 14 residues. The germline V gene encodes CDR1 LNHDA and CDR2 SQIVND (reference sequence). CDR3 nucleotide sequence: TGTGCCAGTAGTATAGAAACAGGTGGCTACGAGCAGTACTTC. This gives the protein CASSIETGGYEQYF. The whole variable domain, filled in from reference TRBV19 and TRBJ2-7, reads DGGITQSPKYLFRKEGQNVTLSCEQNLNHDAMYWYRQDPGQGLRLIYYSQIVNDFQKGDIAEGYSVSREKKESFPLTVTSAQKNPTAFYLCASSIETGGYEQYFGPGTRLTVT.

The chain carries TRBV5-1 and TRBJ2-1; no clear D gene. Germline CDR1 reads SGHRS; CDR2 reads YFSETQ. This CDR3 is 12 amino acids long. Trimming pared 7 bases from V and 5 bases from J, leaving 10 bases between. CDR3 sequence: CASSGRNNEQFF. The CDR3, as DNA: TGCGCCAGCTCCGGACGCAACAATGAGCAGTTCTTC.

This sequence joins TRBV6-1 and TRBJ1-2, with D possibly TRBD1 on 6 matching bases. Germline lookup yields CDR1 MNHNS and CDR2 SASEGT. V was pared by 8 bases and J by 1 base, with 14 bases between. CDR3 length: 14 amino acids. As DNA, the CDR3 is TGTGCCAGCTCATCGGAACAGGGTAACTATGGCTACACCTTC. It specifies CASSSEQGNYGYTF.

This clone is a singleton in its sample. The CDR3 nucleotides are TGTGCCAGCAGATCACTAGCGGGAGGGCCTGTGACCGGGGAGCTGTTTTTT. It codes for CASRSLAGGPVTGELFF. V gene TRBV27 combines with J gene TRBJ2-2, with 13 positions matching TRBD2. The germline gives CDR1 MNHEY, CDR2 SMNVEV (reference sequence). V was pared by 6 bases and J by 5 bases, with 9 bases of the junction left unmatched. The CDR3 has 17 residues.

The chain uses TRBV19 and TRBJ1-4; D gene unclear. This CDR3 is built from 15 residues. Trimming pared 5 bases from V and 3 bases from J, leaving 13 bases between. The germline CDR1 and CDR2 sequences are LNHDA and SQIVND (reference sequence). This CDR3 is CASSYSMNPNEKLFF. CDR3 nucleotides: TGTGCCAGTAGTTACTCTATGAACCCTAATGAAAAACTGTTTTTT.

The rearrangement links TRBV11-3 to TRBJ2-1; 13 positions match TRBD2. The CDR3 sequence is 17 residues long. The ends lost 1 base at V and 7 bases at J; junction bases unmatched: 7. CDR1 and CDR2 from the germline V gene are SGHNT and YENEEA. DNA of the CDR3: TGTGCCAGCAGCTTAGGATCGGGACTAGCGGGAAGGAATGAGCAGTTCTTC. Translation gives CASSLGSGLAGRNEQFF. Variable domain in full (rest from reference TRBV11-3 and TRBJ2-1): EAGVVQSPRYKIIEKKQPVAFWCNPISGHNTLYWYLQNLGQGPELLIRYENEEAVDDSQLPKDRFSAERLKGVDSTLKIQPAELGDSAVYLCASSLGSGLAGRNEQFFGPGTRLTVL.

V and J are TRBV7-2 and TRBJ2-1; 8 bases map to TRBD2. Trimming cost V 5 bases and J 13 bases; bases outside gene matches: 22. From germline, CDR1 is SGHTA and CDR2 FQGNSA. The CDR3 spans 17 residues. Written as DNA, the CDR3 is TGTGCCAGCAGCCGGGGGGGTCTAGCGGACAACGGGGCCCACCAGTTCTTC. Residues: CASSRGGLADNGAHQFF.

This clone appeared a few times. The CDR3 bases are TGTGCCAGCAGTGAATTTAGACAGGGTGACGAAAAACTGTTTTTT. Translation: CASSEFRQGDEKLFF. The gene calls are TRBV6-1 and TRBJ1-4, with 7 bases identical to TRBD1. The ends lost 2 bases at V and 8 bases at J; junction bases unmatched: 8. The CDR3 loop spans 15 amino acids. Germline lookup yields CDR1 MNHNS and CDR2 SASEGT.

The rearrangement links TRBV5-6 to TRBJ2-5, with 7 bases matching TRBD2. The CDR3 is made up of 12 amino acids. The V gene's germline CDR1 is SGHDT and CDR2 YYEEEE. V lost 5 bases to trimming and J lost 11 bases; unmatched junction nucleotides: 9. The CDR3 nucleotides read TGTGCCAGCAGTCGGACTAGATATGAGCAGTACTTC. The encoded protein is CASSRTRYEQYF.